The source of this T cell receptor (beta chain) is a study of blood T cell repertoires in COVID-19. Germline CDR1 is LGHDT and CDR2 is YNNKEL (reference sequence). This CDR3 comprises 12 residues. V dropped 5 bases and J dropped 3 bases, with 8 bases sitting between them. Assay used: immunoSEQ multiplex PCR; TCRdb lists only in-frame clones, some missing. The top ten hold about 7% of the sample, which has 150,000 to 200,000 clones, over 80% seen once. The TCR was taken from a woman aged 40 to 50 with COVID-19, enrolled during active disease. The V and J genes are TRBV3-1 (or the pseudogene TRBV3-2) and TRBJ2-7; maybe TRBD2 (5 bases). Sequencing used peripheral blood. Written as DNA, the CDR3 is TGTGCCAGCAGCTTAGGACTCTACGAGCAGTACTTC. It specifies CASSLGLYEQYF.